The source of this T cell receptor beta chain is a study of spatial heterogeneity in lung cancer. This clonotype has just a few counts. Time point in this sample: blood at routine non-recurrence follow-up after resection. Using its own MiXCR run on the 5' RACE reads, TCRdb lists one record per CDR3 protein. This table has around 100,000 distinct CDR3 sequences, more than 10% appearing once. The input for sequencing was PBMCs, taken at follow-up. This TCR came from a female donor with early-stage non-small cell lung cancer.

Written as DNA, the CDR3 is TGTGCCAGCAGCCGTCAGGGCACCGGGACAGGGATCTATGGCTACACCTTC. Translating gives CASSRQGTGTGIYGYTF. This chain joins TRBV27 and TRBJ1-2; 9 bases are a match to TRBD1. Trimming at V came to 6 bases and at J to 4 bases, leaving 15 bases not matched to a gene. The CDR3 extends over 17 amino acids. The germline gives CDR1 MNHEY, CDR2 SMNVEV (reference sequence).